A single sample gave rise to the 17 T cell receptor beta chains below, sequenced in a study of identical twins. TCRdb recomputed calls from the 5' RACE reads with MiXCR, one row per CDR3 protein. The sample includes roughly 770,000 distinct CDR3 sequences, roughly 20% seen only once; the top ten take around 14%. A further study also used this sample, focusing on T cells expressing NK-cell markers.

The sample was PBMCs. The receptor set was obtained from a woman between 18 and 29 years old in good health.

The V call is TRBV20-1, the J call TRBJ2-1; 8 nucleotides line up with TRBD2. This CDR3 has 16 residues. Germline values: CDR1 DFQATT, CDR2 SNEGSKA (reference sequence). J was trimmed by 0 bases and V by 1 base; bases with no gene match: 5. The CDR3 DNA follows: TGCAGTGCTAGAGGACTACTAGCGGCCTCCTACAATGAGCAGTTCTTC. It is translated as CSARGLLAASYNEQFF.

This clonotype came up a few times. The CDR3 coding sequence is TGTGCCAGCAGCCCAGGGGGGAGTAGGACCTACAATGAGCAGTTCTTC. It yields the protein CASSPGGSRTYNEQFF. The chain carries TRBV5-8 and TRBJ2-1; possible D gene TRBD1, 7 bases. The CDR3 has 16 residues. The germline V gene has CDR1 SGHTS and CDR2 YDEGEE. Trimming removed 4 bases from V and 2 bases from J, with 16 bases in between.

The chain uses TRBV12-3 or TRBV12-4 and TRBJ1-6, with 7 bases lining up with TRBD1. After removal of 5 bases from V and 8 bases from J, the junction contained 9 bases not matched to a gene. The CDR3 spans 15 residues. The CDR3 loop is CASSPRTGTHSPLHF. The DNA of the CDR3 is TGTGCCAGCAGTCCCAGGACAGGCACCCATTCACCCCTCCACTTT.

This clonotype was seen a few times. This chain's CDR3 is CASSYSNRPQETQYF. The CDR3 region has the DNA TGTGCCAGCAGTTACTCGAACAGACCCCAAGAGACCCAGTACTTC. The chain employs TRBV6-5 and TRBJ2-5, with D hard to call. CDR3 length: 15 amino acids. V gave up 0 bases and J gave up 1 base, with 9 bases separating them. From germline, CDR1 is MNHEY and CDR2 SVGAGI.

The chain employs TRBV9 and TRBJ1-3; TRBD1 is a possible D gene (5 bases). In germline, CDR1 is SGDLS, CDR2 YYNGEE. The CDR3 covers 15 residues. Deletions cut 2 bases from V and 0 bases from J, with 9 bases between. The CDR3 nucleotides read TGTGCCAGCAGCGTGGGGGTACGCTCTGGAAACACCATATATTTT. Translating gives CASSVGVRSGNTIYF.

The sample holds a few counts of this clonotype. The chain combines TRBV7-9 with TRBJ2-3, with D uncertain. CDR1 and CDR2 from the germline V gene are SEHNR and FQNEAQ (reference sequence). V shed 1 base and J shed 2 bases, with 10 bases lying between them. The CDR3 consists of 15 residues. The CDR3 reads CASSLGQPNTDTQYF. As DNA, the CDR3 is TGTGCCAGCAGCTTAGGTCAGCCAAACACAGATACGCAGTATTTT.

This clonotype was observed a handful of times. The V gene is TRBV20-1, the J gene TRBJ1-4, with D maybe TRBD1 (6 bases). This CDR3 region has 14 residues. The germline V gene has CDR1 DFQATT and CDR2 SNEGSKA (reference sequence). The V end lost 6 bases, the J end lost 6 bases, and 17 bases lay between the germline ends. The CDR3, as DNA: TGCAGTGCCCGGCCGGGGGGCCGGGATGAAAAACTGTTTTTT. Residues: CSARPGGRDEKLFF.

This clonotype came up a few times. V is TRBV20-1 and J is TRBJ2-3; tentatively, D is TRBD2 (7 bases). This CDR3 comprises 13 residues. V lost 2 bases, J lost 2 bases, and 8 bases lay in between. CDR1 is DFQATT and CDR2 is SNEGSKA in the germline V gene (reference sequence). Here the CDR3 DNA reads TGCAGTGCTAGACGGGGGGCCACAGATACGCAGTATTTT. Translation: CSARRGATDTQYF.

The chain joins TRBV5-6 to TRBJ2-3, with 10 bases lining up with TRBD2. Looked up from germline, CDR1 is SGHDT and CDR2 is YYEEEE. V gave up 2 bases and J gave up 4 bases; unmatched junction bases: 4. The CDR3 is 15 amino acids. The CDR3 spells CASSFGAGGADTQYF. CDR3 coding DNA: TGTGCCAGCAGCTTCGGAGCGGGAGGGGCAGATACGCAGTATTTT.

The chain uses TRBV7-9 and TRBJ2-7; D gene ambiguous. Per the germline V gene, CDR1 is SEHNR and CDR2 is FQNEAQ (reference sequence). The ends were cut back, 4 bases at V and 5 bases at J, with 15 bases in the middle. The CDR3 length is 14 residues. CDR3 loop: CASSSPAFLNEQYF. CDR3 bases: TGTGCCAGCAGCTCGCCCGCGTTTCTAAACGAGCAGTACTTC.

This clonotype has a handful of counts. The chain joins TRBV5-1 to TRBJ1-1; D unresolved. Trimming removed 5 bases at V and 0 bases at J, with 14 bases between. The CDR3 contains 15 residues. Germline-derived CDR1 and CDR2 are SGHRS and YFSETQ. CDR3 protein: CASSDRGLMNTEAFF. As DNA, the CDR3 is TGCGCCAGCAGTGACCGAGGGTTAATGAACACTGAAGCTTTCTTT.

This clonotype has only a few counts. The J gene is TRBJ2-1, the V gene TRBV7-2, with a weak D call TRBD2 (6 bases). Germline V gives CDR1 SGHTA, CDR2 FQGNSA. Trimming left V 1 base short and J 0 bases short, with 10 bases between. The CDR3 covers 16 residues. For the CDR3, the DNA is TGTGCCAGCAGCTTAGGGGACTCCAGCTCCTACAATGAGCAGTTCTTC. Protein sequence: CASSLGDSSSYNEQFF.

This clonotype was observed a handful of times. CDR3: CAIGTSGYEQYF. CDR3 nucleotides: TGTGCCATTGGGACTAGCGGTTACGAGCAGTACTTC. V is TRBV10-3 and J is TRBJ2-7, with 11 bases fitting TRBD2. V shed 9 bases, J shed 4 bases, and the junction held 2 bases outside the gene matches. Germline lookup yields CDR1 ENHRY and CDR2 SYGVKD. The CDR3 runs to 12 residues.

This clonotype has only a few counts. The J gene is TRBJ2-7, the V gene TRBV20-1; possibly TRBD1 or TRBD2 for D (5 bases each). The germline gives CDR1 DFQATT, CDR2 SNEGSKA (reference sequence). The CDR3 consists of 13 residues. V was clipped by 6 bases and J by 2 bases, with 14 bases between them. DNA of the CDR3: TGCAGTGCGTGGGACGGTTATCCCTACGAGCAGTACTTC. Translated: CSAWDGYPYEQYF.

There are a few counts of this clonotype. The chain carries TRBV28 and TRBJ1-5, with a tentative D call TRBD1 (5 bases). Trimming cost V 3 bases and J 7 bases, with 19 bases left between them. Germline V gene lookup returns CDR1 MDHEN and CDR2 SYDVKM. This CDR3 region has 16 residues. The CDR3 here is CASSLSGTRRVQPQHF. The CDR3 nucleotides read TGTGCCAGCAGTTTGAGTGGGACGCGTCGGGTACAGCCCCAGCATTTT.

The chain joins TRBV7-9 to TRBJ2-7, with TRBD2 matching 10 bases. Germline lookup yields CDR1 SEHNR and CDR2 FQNEAQ (reference sequence). CDR3 length equals 15 residues. The ends lost 5 bases at V and 2 bases at J; junction bases unmatched: 6. The chain's CDR3 is CASSRLAGGAYEQYF. For the CDR3, the DNA is TGTGCCAGCAGCCGATTAGCGGGGGGCGCCTACGAGCAGTACTTC.

This chain links TRBV6-1 with TRBJ2-1; 9 positions match TRBD2. Trimming at V came to 6 bases and at J to 1 base, leaving 4 bases not matched to a gene. Germline V gene sequence: CDR1 MNHNS, CDR2 SASEGT. The CDR3 is made up of 15 amino acids. For the CDR3, the DNA is TGTGCCAGCAGCAATAGCGGGGGATCCTACAATGAGCAGTTCTTC. Its translation: CASSNSGGSYNEQFF.